A selection of T cell receptor beta chains follows, all from one sample in a study of graft-versus-host responses after intestinal transplantation. Method: immunoSEQ multiplex PCR; TCRdb's copy keeps in-frame clones and lacks some. The sample has roughly 9,400 clones; 31% are singletons. The sequences come from alloreactive CD4+ T cells from a mixed lymphocyte reaction culture, collected before intestinal transplant. The receptors originated from a human patient who received an intestinal transplant. CDR3s include the opening cysteine and the closing phenylalanine or tryptophan. D genes are given only for firm matches. Expanded clones are given a class, and other clones once, few, many or no size at all.

V: TRBV2; J: TRBJ2-3; D: .; size: few; DNA: TGTGCCAGCAGTGAATTGGGCTTTAGCACAGATACGCAGTATTTT; CDR3: CASSELGFSTDTQYF
V: TRBV6-6; J: TRBJ1-5; D: .; size: .; DNA: TGTGCCAGCAGTGAGACACCTTCCCAGCCCCAGCATTTT; CDR3: CASSETPSQPQHF
V: TRBV6-1; J: TRBJ1-4; D: .; size: .; DNA: TGTGCCAGTTCCTGGGGCCCCCTAGGTGAAAAACTGTTTTTT; CDR3: CASSWGPLGEKLFF
V: TRBV5-1; J: TRBJ2-1; D: .; size: .; DNA: TGCGCCAGCAGCTTGCCCGGGAGTACTGAGCAGTTCTTC; CDR3: CASSLPGSTEQFF
V: TRBV6-4; J: TRBJ2-7; D: TRBD1; size: .; DNA: TGTGCCATGGGGGACAGGGTGGACGAGCAGTACTTC; CDR3: CAMGDRVDEQYF
V: TRBV6-6; J: TRBJ2-7; D: .; size: .; DNA: TGTGCCAGCAGTCCCAATTGGTACTTC; CDR3: CASSPNWYF
V: TRBV9; J: TRBJ2-3; D: .; size: few; DNA: TGTGCCAGCAGCGTAGGCTTCTTCGCGGGTACGCAGTATTTT; CDR3: CASSVGFFAGTQYF
V: TRBV11-2; J: TRBJ2-7; D: TRBD1; size: .; DNA: TGTGCCAGCAGCTTAGATGGGAACAGGGGGTCAGTCGAGCAGTACTTC; CDR3: CASSLDGNRGSVEQYF
V: TRBV7-8; J: TRBJ1-1; D: .; size: few; DNA: TGTGCCAGCAGCTTATGGGCCGGCACTGAAGCTTTCTTT; CDR3: CASSLWAGTEAFF
V: TRBV19; J: TRBJ2-3; D: .; size: .; DNA: TGTGCCAGTAGTATCGGCCTAGTTGATACGCAGTATTTT; CDR3: CASSIGLVDTQYF
V: TRBV6-5; J: TRBJ1-6; D: .; size: .; DNA: TGTGCCAGCAGTTCCCGAGGGCGGGATTCACCCCTCCACTTT; CDR3: CASSSRGRDSPLHF
V: TRBV29-1; J: TRBJ2-5; D: .; size: medium-sized; DNA: TGCAGCGTTGTCCGGGGGGCGCTCGGAGAGACCCAGTACTTC; CDR3: CSVVRGALGETQYF
V: TRBV28; J: TRBJ2-1; D: .; size: .; DNA: TGTGCCAGCAGTTTGAGGAGGGTTGAGCAGTTCTTC; CDR3: CASSLRRVEQFF
V: TRBV27; J: TRBJ1-2; D: TRBD1; size: .; DNA: TGTGCCAGCGGCCTCAGGGGGTTGAACTATGGCTACACCTTC; CDR3: CASGLRGLNYGYTF